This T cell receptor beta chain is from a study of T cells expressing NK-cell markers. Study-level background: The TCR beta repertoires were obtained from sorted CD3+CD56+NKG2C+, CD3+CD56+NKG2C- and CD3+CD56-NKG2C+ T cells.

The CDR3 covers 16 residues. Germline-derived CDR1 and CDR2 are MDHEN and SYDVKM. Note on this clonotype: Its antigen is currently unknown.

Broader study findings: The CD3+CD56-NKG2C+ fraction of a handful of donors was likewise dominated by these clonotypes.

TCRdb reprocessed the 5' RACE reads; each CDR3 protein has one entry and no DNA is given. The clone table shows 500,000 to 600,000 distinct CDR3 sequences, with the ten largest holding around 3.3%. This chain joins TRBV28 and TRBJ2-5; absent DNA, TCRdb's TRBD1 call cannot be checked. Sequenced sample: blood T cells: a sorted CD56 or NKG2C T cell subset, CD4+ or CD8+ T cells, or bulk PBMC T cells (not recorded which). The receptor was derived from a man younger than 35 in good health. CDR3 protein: CASSSWDRGGQETQYF.